Below, one TCR beta chain is given with its context. Its antigen is unidentified. This entry comes from a study of beta chain features in type 1 diabetes. As for the study in general: Sorted cells, some 98,000,000 in number, were examined across all samples. General study results and limits: Shortening of TCRB CDR3s, moderate but significant, appeared in all four CD4+ subsets of Type 1 diabetes patients.

The whole isolated RNA underwent reverse transcription, so sequencing captured expressed TCRB transcripts. Some clones are missing from TCRdb's copy, which holds only in-frame ones; the method was immunoSEQ multiplex PCR. This table holds 680,000 or so clones, around an eighth found once. Every donor had blood drawn once into heparin, roughly 0.11 L on average. This clonotype was sampled from a young man with type 1 diabetes. Sample: naive CD4+ T cells from blood.

The CDR3 DNA follows: TGTGCCAGCAGCTTATCAGGGATCTCTGGAAACACCATATATTTT. It codes for CASSLSGISGNTIYF. The chain has TRBV7-9 and TRBJ1-3; weak D call: TRBD1 (5 bases). V shed 2 bases and J shed 0 bases, with 8 bases lying between them. The V gene's germline CDR1 is SEHNR and CDR2 FQNEAQ (reference sequence). The length of the CDR3 is 15 residues.